Each of the 19 T cell receptor beta chains below was sequenced from the same sample in a study of blood T cells in healthy people across ages. A sample-barcoded 5' primer and a J-beta primer mix were used in a second PCR of about 7 to 12 cycles. One entry per CDR3 protein results from TCRdb running MiXCR on the 5' RACE reads. The sample contains around 1.5 million distinct CDR3 sequences, approximately 40% of which appear only once. Source material: blood. All receptors come from a woman under 30 in good health.

V usage is TRBV6-5 and J usage is TRBJ2-2; 8 bases align to TRBD2. The CDR3 is 16 amino acids. V trimming: 9 bases; J trimming: 0 bases; junction bases outside the gene matches: 9. Germline CDR1 MNHEY, CDR2 SVGAGI. The CDR3 DNA is TGTGCCAGTTCACACGGGGGGGGCTCGAACACCGGGGAGCTGTTTTTT. Its translation: CASSHGGGSNTGELFF.

The rearrangement uses TRBV3-1 and TRBJ1-6, with D uncertain. The CDR3 contains 14 residues. Trimming cost V 4 bases and J 9 bases, with 13 bases left between them. Germline assignment: CDR1 LGHDT and CDR2 YNNKEL (reference sequence). CDR3 nucleotide sequence: TGTGCCAGCAGCCCTGGTTACCGGGGTTCACCCCTCCACTTT. Translating it yields CASSPGYRGSPLHF.

The chain has TRBV20-1 and TRBJ2-3; 12 bases fit TRBD2. The CDR3 length is 15 residues. J gave up 4 bases and V 2 bases, and 4 bases lay outside the gene matches. Germline CDR1 is DFQATT and CDR2 is SNEGSKA (reference sequence). The CDR3 DNA reads as TGCAGTGCTAGAACGACTAGCGGGAGTGCAGATACGCAGTATTTT. Its translation is CSARTTSGSADTQYF.

The chain recombines TRBV7-8 with TRBJ2-1, with 8 bases that match TRBD2. The V gene's germline CDR1 is SGHVS and CDR2 FQNEAQ. Germline trimming cut 8 bases from V and 8 bases from J; bases unmatched to any gene: 5. The CDR3 has 12 residues. CDR3: CASQAGVDEQFF. The CDR3 region has the DNA TGTGCCAGCCAAGCGGGGGTGGATGAGCAGTTCTTC.

V usage is TRBV5-4 and J usage is TRBJ1-2; D gene uncertain. The CDR3 contains 13 residues. Germline CDR1 SGHNT, CDR2 YYREEE (reference sequence). Trimming took off 4 bases at V and 6 bases at J, with 13 bases between the two ends. The CDR3 is CASSRAKVDGYTF. Here the CDR3 DNA reads TGTGCCAGCAGCAGGGCTAAGGTAGATGGCTACACCTTC.

V gene TRBV20-1 combines with J gene TRBJ1-2, with TRBD1 matching over 7 bases. The CDR3 loop spans 14 amino acids. Trimming took 0 bases from V and 6 from J; bases not matched to a gene: 7. CDR1 and CDR2 (germline): DFQATT, SNEGSKA (reference sequence). The CDR3 DNA reads TGCAGTGCTAGAGACCAGACAGGGTCGGATGGCTACACCTTC. Residues: CSARDQTGSDGYTF.

This clonotype showed up just a few times. The V and J genes are TRBV7-3 and TRBJ2-7, with 7 nucleotides matching TRBD2. Trimming took 4 bases from V and 7 from J; bases not matched to a gene: 4. The CDR3 is 12 residues long. Per the germline V gene, CDR1 is SGHTA and CDR2 is FQGTGA. The CDR3 loop is CASSSSGDEQYF. In DNA, the CDR3 is TGTGCCAGCAGCTCTAGCGGCGATGAGCAGTACTTC.

V and J are TRBV27 and TRBJ2-3, with TRBD2 identical over 8 bases. The length of the CDR3 is 14 residues. CDR1 and CDR2 (germline): MNHEY, SMNVEV (reference sequence). V lost 7 bases and J lost 4; bases outside the gene matches: 7. The CDR3 bases are TGTGCCAGCACCGACGGGGGGGTGGCAGATACGCAGTATTTT. This translates into CASTDGGVADTQYF.

In this sample, this clonotype turned up a few times. The chain links TRBV12-3 or TRBV12-4 to TRBJ1-2; no definite D call. CDR3 length equals 12 residues. V lost 8 bases and J lost 4, with 11 bases in between. CDR3 coding DNA: TGTGCCAGCGGCTCCGGATCCTATGGCTACACCTTC. It yields the protein CASGSGSYGYTF.

The chain uses TRBV12-3 or TRBV12-4 and TRBJ2-7; D unresolved. The J call could be wrong; TRBJ2-5 is a better fit for the DNA end. This CDR3 has 12 residues. CDR3 in amino acids: CASSSIVGTQYF. For the CDR3, the DNA is TGTGCCAGCAGTTCTATCGTGGGGACCCAGTACTTC.

V and J are TRBV24-1 and TRBJ2-3, with 7 bases that match TRBD1. The CDR3 has 13 amino acids. V lost 3 bases and J lost 11; bases outside the gene matches: 7. Germline V lookup: CDR1 KGHDR, CDR2 SFDVKD. This CDR3 is CATSDQWDRGQYF. The CDR3 nucleotides are TGTGCCACCAGTGATCAATGGGACAGAGGGCAGTATTTT.

The rearrangement uses TRBV3-1 and TRBJ2-6, with D possibly matching TRBD2 (7 bases). Germline assignment: CDR1 LGHDT and CDR2 YNNKEL (reference sequence). This CDR3 has 19 residues. Trimming stripped 0 bases from V and 0 bases from J, with 15 bases between. CDR3 sequence: CASSQDLAGATSGANVLTF. The CDR3 DNA reads TGTGCCAGCAGCCAAGATCTGGCGGGGGCTACCTCTGGGGCCAACGTCCTGACTTTC.

J is TRBJ2-3 and V is TRBV3-1, with 7 bases identical to TRBD2. The germline gives CDR1 LGHDT, CDR2 YNNKEL (reference sequence). Unmatched junction bases numbered 11, after V lost 0 bases and J lost 5 bases. CDR3 length equals 17 residues. CDR3 protein: CASSQDFASGFIDTQYF. In DNA form, the CDR3 reads TGTGCCAGCAGCCAAGATTTCGCTAGCGGCTTTATAGATACGCAGTATTTT.

This clonotype was found a few times. The genes are TRBV12-3 or TRBV12-4 and TRBJ1-2; tentatively, D is TRBD1 (6 bases). This CDR3 contains 13 residues. V was shortened by 6 bases and J by 5 bases, with 13 bases between the two germline ends. CDR3 region: CASSTGQPYGYTF. The CDR3 DNA reads as TGTGCCAGCAGCACAGGACAGCCTTATGGCTACACCTTC.

Concerning this clonotype itself: A read error may account for a junction end that differs from germline. The chain has TRBV7-7 and TRBJ1-4, with D unresolved. Looked up from germline, CDR1 is SSHAT and CDR2 is FNYEAQ (reference sequence). This CDR3 region has 13 residues. The CDR3 coding sequence is TGTGCTAGCAGCCCCTTGGTAGGGGAAAAACTGTTTTTT. Translation: CASSPLVGEKLFF.

A word on this clonotype: A clone one base away is much larger, so this may be a read error. This rearrangement joins TRBV28 to TRBJ1-6; possible D gene TRBD1, 6 bases. CDR3 size: 15 residues. Per germline, CDR1 MDHEN and CDR2 SYDVKM. The CDR3 region has the DNA TGTACCAGCAGTTTACCTACAGGGTATAATTCACCCCTCCACTTT. It yields the protein CTSSLPTGYNSPLHF.

The chain joins TRBV20-1 to TRBJ2-3; the match to TRBD2 covers 7 bases. The CDR3 loop spans 16 amino acids. V trimming: 6 bases; J trimming: 5 bases; junction bases outside the gene matches: 17. From germline, CDR1 is DFQATT and CDR2 SNEGSKA (reference sequence). This chain's CDR3 is CSAGGGGRTLGDTQYF. The CDR3 bases are TGCAGTGCCGGAGGCGGGGGACGAACTTTGGGAGATACGCAGTATTTT.

The chain links TRBV6-2 or TRBV6-3 to TRBJ1-1; D perhaps matches TRBD1 (6 bases). The CDR3 runs to 14 residues. Germline-derived CDR1 and CDR2 are MNHEY and SVGEGT. V dropped 5 bases and J dropped 0 bases, with 10 bases sitting between them. The CDR3 bases are TGTGCCAGCAGTCCAGGGGCAGTGAACACTGAAGCTTTCTTT. Its protein product is CASSPGAVNTEAFF.

This clonotype was detected once. Mismatch with germline at one junction end may stem from a read error. This rearrangement joins TRBV2 to TRBJ2-5; D is unresolved. The J call may be mistaken, given a closer DNA end match to TRBJ2-7. The length of the CDR3 is 12 residues. CDR1 is SNHLY, CDR2 FYNNEI, per germline. The CDR3 coding sequence is TGTACCAGCAGTGTCTCCAACGGCGAGCAGTACTTC. This codes for CTSSVSNGEQYF.